Included here is one T cell receptor beta chain sequence, with context. Its target is unknown. Through Arm-PCR of CDR3 regions and iRepertoire HTBI primers, TCR beta libraries were built. MiXCR was run by TCRdb on the multiplex PCR reads, yielding one entry per CDR3 protein. The sample records 350,000 to 550,000 distinct CDR3 sequences, approximately 15% being singletons. V was clipped by 6 bases and J by 4 bases; unmatched bases: 5. CDR1 MNHEY and CDR2 SMNVEV come from the germline V gene (reference sequence). This CDR3 is 14 amino acids long. The sample originates from a study of regulatory T cells in long-lasting Graves disease. The time point here: newly diagnosed GD, antithyroid drugs for less than 3 months. RNA extracted from PBMCs served as the sequencing template. Patients were from an endocrinology department in Xi'an, China. General study points: Patients with persistent disease showed a bias toward TRBV28, TRBJ1-2 and TRBJ2-5.

These data were likewise used in another study, on T cells in Graves' hyperthyroidism and ophthalmopathy. That investigation notes: Hyperthyroidism in the patients, aged 18 to 65, was newly diagnosed and under 2 months in duration. Ophthalmopathy was separated from stable hyperthyroidism by a 13 V-J model.

The rearrangement joins TRBV27 to TRBJ2-7, with TRBD2 matching over 11 bases. The clonotype originates from a woman in her fifties or sixties with Graves disease. Sequencing used peripheral blood mononuclear cells (PBMCs), obtained at new diagnosis, from a patient treated with antithyroid drugs. The CDR3 DNA reads TGTGCCAGCAGAAACCTAGCGGGAGGTTACGAGCAGTACTTC. Translated, it gives CASRNLAGGYEQYF.